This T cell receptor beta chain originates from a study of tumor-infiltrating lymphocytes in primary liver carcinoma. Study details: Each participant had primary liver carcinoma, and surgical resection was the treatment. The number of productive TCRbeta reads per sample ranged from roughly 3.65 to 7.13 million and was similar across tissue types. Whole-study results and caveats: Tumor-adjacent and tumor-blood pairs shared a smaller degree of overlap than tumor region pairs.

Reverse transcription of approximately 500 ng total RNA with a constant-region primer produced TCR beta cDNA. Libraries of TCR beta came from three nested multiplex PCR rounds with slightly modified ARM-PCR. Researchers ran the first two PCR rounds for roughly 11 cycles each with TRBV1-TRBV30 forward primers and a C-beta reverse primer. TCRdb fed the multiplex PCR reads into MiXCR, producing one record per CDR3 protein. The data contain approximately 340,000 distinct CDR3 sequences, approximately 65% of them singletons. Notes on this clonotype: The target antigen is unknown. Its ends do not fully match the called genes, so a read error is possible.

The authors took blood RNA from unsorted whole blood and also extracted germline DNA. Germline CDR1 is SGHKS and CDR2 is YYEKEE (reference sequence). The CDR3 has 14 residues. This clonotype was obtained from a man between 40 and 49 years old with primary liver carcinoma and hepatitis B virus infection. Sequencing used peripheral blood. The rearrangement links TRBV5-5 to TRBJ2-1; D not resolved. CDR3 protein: CDSSLVGRANGQFF. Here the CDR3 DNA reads TGTGACAGCAGCTTGGTTGGCCGAGCGAATGGGCAGTTCTTC.